The present T cell receptor (beta chain) was sequenced within a study of blood T cell repertoires in COVID-19. Study-wide context: Both acute and convalescent COVID-19 samples were obtained from the United States, Italy and Spain. The cDNA or gDNA used as material had been derived from T cells, B-cell-depleted T cells, or PBMCs.

Germline CDR1 reads SEHNR; CDR2 reads FQNEAQ (reference sequence). Trimming took 5 bases from V and 6 from J, leaving 13 bases between them. The CDR3 length is 13 residues. Original methodology: Reference gene primers were amplified, and this amplification served to estimate nucleated cell counts. This table comes from immunoSEQ multiplex PCR, and its TCRdb copy is limited to in-frame clones, with some not included. V and J calls and clone size come straight from that table; D and trimming were deduced from the DNA. The table includes around 99,000 clones, 84% detected once. The TCR originated in a woman of 80 years or more with active or convalescent COVID-19. The chain combines TRBV7-9 with TRBJ1-2; no reliable D call. Sequencing used peripheral blood. DNA for the CDR3: TGTGCCAGCAGCCCCAACCCGGAGAATGGCTACACCTTC. It encodes CASSPNPENGYTF.